This TCR beta chain was recovered during a study of T cells in Graves' hyperthyroidism and ophthalmopathy. Study-wide points: Blood also contained most expanded thyroid clonotypes above 0.001.

Germline CDR1 is SNHLY and CDR2 is FYNNEI. The CDR3 covers 14 residues. Between the trimmed V and J ends, which lost 9 bases and 4 bases, there was a span of 15 bases. Uncontrolled infection, other autoimmune disease, pregnancy or lactation led to exclusion. Clinical symptoms, serum thyroxine, TRAb, thyroid ultrasound and orbital computed tomography established diagnosis. The source material, RNA transcripts, was used to amplify TCR beta CDR3 regions. In the first-round RT-PCR of the TCR CDR3, the HTBI primer set was used. MiXCR was run by TCRdb on the multiplex PCR reads, yielding one entry per CDR3 protein. The sample consists of 500,000 to 800,000 distinct CDR3 sequences, 45% of them appearing once. Of note for this clonotype: Antigen specificity is unknown.

This chain connects TRBV2 to TRBJ1-4; D is unclear. The sequenced sample consisted of peripheral blood or thyroid tissue (not recorded which). This sequence was found in an adult man with Graves' disease, either hyperthyroidism or ophthalmopathy (not recorded which). The CDR3 loop is CASGNSYLNEKLFF. The CDR3, as DNA: TGTGCCAGTGGGAACAGTTACCTTAATGAAAAACTGTTTTTT.